This record looks at one T cell receptor beta chain sequence and its context. This clonotype was observed many times. Its antigen is unknown. One base away there is no much larger clone; base qualities are not given. The library was prepared using PCR. Sequencing took place on an Illumina HiSeq 2500. TCR library preparation used molecular barcoding, with unique molecular identifiers applied to normalize quantification of the TCRbeta repertoire. Using fastp trimming at Q25 and MiXCR clonotype assembly, TCRdb reanalyzed the public sequencing data and kept in-frame beta chains. Each entry merges the rows of one CDR3 protein and shows their most common DNA and genes. This sample comprises about 200,000 distinct CDR3 sequences, about 6% of them detected only once. The ten largest clones add up to around 4.1% of the sample. The data were obtained in a study of T-cell reconstitution after alpha-beta-depleted transplantation in children (dated by TCRdb to 2016 to 2017). Broadly, across the study: Using TCR repertoire profiling, the study followed T-cell immune reconstitution in a quantitative way in children after TCRalphabeta/CD19-depleted allogeneic hematopoietic cell transplantation. Beyond this particular receptor, the publication reports: Apparently early alphabetaT-cell count recovery about two months after transplant reportedly relied on only several hundred rapidly expanded clones derived from non-depleted graft cells. In some patients, the high TCRbeta diversity seen at day 60 was put down to recipient T cells and intrathymic progenitors that had survived conditioning. Hyperexpanded clone frequencies declined over subsequent months; after one year, T-cell counts and TCRbeta diversity were mostly attributed to newly produced T cells.

V gives up 8 bases and J gives up 3 bases, and the segment between their germline ends measures 16 bases. Counted from cysteine to phenylalanine, this CDR3 has 14 amino acids. Just CDR3 DNA is preserved here, 42 bases in frame from base 1. Per the germline V gene, MNHNS is the CDR1 and SASEGT is the CDR2. According to the study, the label for this sample's treatment or condition signals: allogeneic hematopoietic cell transplantation with graft depleted of TCRalphabeta T cells and CD19 B cells. The transplant recipients were children given TCRalphabeta/CD19-depleted allogeneic hematopoietic cell grafts.

The V gene is TRBV6-1 and the J gene is TRBJ1-1; D gene: possibly TRBD1, on 6 matching bases. The origin of this receptor is a girl less than two years old with combined immunodeficiency, due to receive a stem cell transplant. The sample was PBMCs, taken before TCRalphabeta/CD19-depleted stem cell transplant. The CDR3 protein is CASSRQEVDTEAFF. The bases are TGTGCCAGCTCGAGACAGGAGGTCGACACTGAAGCTTTCTTT.